This paragraph covers one T cell receptor (beta chain) sequence. This specimen comes from a study of cytotoxic CD8 clonotypes in ibrutinib-treated CLL. For the study at large: The patients comprised approximately ten relapsed/refractory and roughly 15 treatment-naive cases, approximately 18 IGHV unmutated. When averaged across all of the samples, the counts came to some 250,000 productive templates and about 95,000 productive rearrangements.

With cryopreserved PBMCs as the source, roughly 2 micrograms of genomic DNA went to TCR beta libraries. Deep sequencing aimed at 1 in 200,000 to 1 in 1 million T cells' resolution. Assay used: immunoSEQ multiplex PCR; TCRdb lists only in-frame clones, some missing. The sample gives roughly 330,000 clones, about 61% of which show up once; 5% to 6.5% is in the top ten. The clonotype comes from a human donor with chronic lymphocytic leukemia. The sample in question was PBMCs, obtained after 36 months of ibrutinib treatment.

The CDR3 loop is CASGGPHAQYF. The CDR3 nucleotides are TGTGCCAGCGGAGGACCGCACGCCCAGTACTTC. This sequence joins TRBV7-9 and TRBJ2-5; a weak D match, TRBD2 (5 bases). This CDR3 is built from 11 residues. Deletions cut 8 bases from V and 9 bases from J, with 13 bases between. The germline V gene encodes CDR1 SEHNR and CDR2 FQNEAQ (reference sequence).